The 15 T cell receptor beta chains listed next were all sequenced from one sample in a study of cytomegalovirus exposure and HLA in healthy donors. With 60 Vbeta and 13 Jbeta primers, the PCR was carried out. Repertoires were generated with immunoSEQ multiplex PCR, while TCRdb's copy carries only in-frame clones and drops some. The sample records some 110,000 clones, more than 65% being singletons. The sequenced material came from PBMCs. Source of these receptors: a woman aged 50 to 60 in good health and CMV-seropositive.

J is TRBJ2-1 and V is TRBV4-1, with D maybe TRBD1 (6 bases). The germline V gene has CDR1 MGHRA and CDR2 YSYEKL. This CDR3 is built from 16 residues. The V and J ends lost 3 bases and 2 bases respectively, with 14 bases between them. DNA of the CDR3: TGCGCCAGCAGCCACCTAACAGGGTCCACCTACAATGAGCAGTTCTTC. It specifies CASSHLTGSTYNEQFF.

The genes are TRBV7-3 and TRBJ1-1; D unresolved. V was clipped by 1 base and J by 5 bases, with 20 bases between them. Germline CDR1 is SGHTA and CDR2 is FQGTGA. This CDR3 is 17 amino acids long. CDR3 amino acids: CASSLKGGGLGGTEAFF. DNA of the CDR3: TGTGCCAGCAGCTTAAAAGGCGGCGGGCTAGGAGGGACTGAAGCTTTCTTT.

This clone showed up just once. The CDR3 nucleotides read TGTGCCAGCAGTTTGGGACAGGGCCCTAACTATGGCTACACCTTC. Amino acid sequence: CASSLGQGPNYGYTF. The chain is built from TRBV27 and TRBJ1-2; 9 bases map to TRBD1. The V and J ends lost 3 bases and 0 bases, in that order; junction bases with no gene match: 2. The CDR3 is 15 amino acids. Germline loops: CDR1 MNHEY, CDR2 SMNVEV (reference sequence).

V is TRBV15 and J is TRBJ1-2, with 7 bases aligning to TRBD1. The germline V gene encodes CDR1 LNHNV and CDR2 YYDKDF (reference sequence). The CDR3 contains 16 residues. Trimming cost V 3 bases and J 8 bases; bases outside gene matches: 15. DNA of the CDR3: TGTGCCACCAGCAGTCGTTTAGGGGGCCCGTCCGAGGGCTACACCTTC. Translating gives CATSSRLGGPSEGYTF.

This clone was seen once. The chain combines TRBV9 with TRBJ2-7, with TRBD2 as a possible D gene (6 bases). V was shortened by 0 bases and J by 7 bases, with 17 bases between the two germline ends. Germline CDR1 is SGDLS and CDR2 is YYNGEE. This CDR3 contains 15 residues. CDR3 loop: CASSVAPADGREQYF. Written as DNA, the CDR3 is TGTGCCAGCAGCGTAGCTCCGGCTGATGGGAGGGAGCAGTACTTC.

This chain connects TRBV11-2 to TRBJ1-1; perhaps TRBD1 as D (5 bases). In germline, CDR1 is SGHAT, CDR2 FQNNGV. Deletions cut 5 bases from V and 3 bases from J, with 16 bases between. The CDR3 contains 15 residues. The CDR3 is CASSPAAGGYTEAFF. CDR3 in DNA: TGTGCCAGCAGCCCAGCGGCGGGGGGATACACTGAAGCTTTCTTT.

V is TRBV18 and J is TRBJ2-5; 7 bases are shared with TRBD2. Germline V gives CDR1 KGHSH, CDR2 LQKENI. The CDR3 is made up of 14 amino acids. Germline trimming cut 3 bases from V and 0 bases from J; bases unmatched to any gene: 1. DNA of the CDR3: TGTGCCAGCTCACCTCTAGCGGACCAAGAGACCCAGTACTTC. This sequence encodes CASSPLADQETQYF.

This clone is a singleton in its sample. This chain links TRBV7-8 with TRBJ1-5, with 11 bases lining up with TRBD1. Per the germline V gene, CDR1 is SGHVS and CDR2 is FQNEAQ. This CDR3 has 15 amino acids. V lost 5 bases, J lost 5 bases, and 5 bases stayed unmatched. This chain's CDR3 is CASSPRDRGYQPQHF. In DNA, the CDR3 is TGTGCCAGCAGCCCCCGGGACAGGGGGTATCAGCCCCAGCATTTT.

CDR3 region: CASSLRGSPDYGYTF. In DNA, the CDR3 is TGCGCCAGCAGCCTCAGGGGGAGTCCGGACTATGGCTACACCTTC. The chain recombines TRBV5-1 with TRBJ1-2, with 7 bases identical to TRBD1. Looked up from germline, CDR1 is SGHRS and CDR2 is YFSETQ. The CDR3 covers 15 residues. After removal of 4 bases from V and 3 bases from J, the junction contained 9 bases not matched to a gene.

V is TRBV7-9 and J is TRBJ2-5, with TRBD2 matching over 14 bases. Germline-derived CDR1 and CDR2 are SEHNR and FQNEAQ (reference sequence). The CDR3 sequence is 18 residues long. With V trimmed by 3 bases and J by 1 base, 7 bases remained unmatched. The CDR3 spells CASSFGGLAGASQETQYF. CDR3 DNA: TGTGCCAGCAGCTTTGGGGGACTAGCGGGGGCCTCCCAAGAGACCCAGTACTTC.

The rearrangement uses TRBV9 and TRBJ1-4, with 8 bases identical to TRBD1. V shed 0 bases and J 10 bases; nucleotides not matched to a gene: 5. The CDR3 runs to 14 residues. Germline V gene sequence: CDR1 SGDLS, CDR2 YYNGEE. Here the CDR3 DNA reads TGTGCCAGCAGCGTAGGTCCAGGGGGCTCAAAACTGTTTTTT. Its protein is CASSVGPGGSKLFF.

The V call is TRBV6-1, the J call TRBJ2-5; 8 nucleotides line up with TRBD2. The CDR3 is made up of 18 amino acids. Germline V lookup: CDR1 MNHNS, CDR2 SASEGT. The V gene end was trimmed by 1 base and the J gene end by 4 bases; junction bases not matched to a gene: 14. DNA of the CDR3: TGTGCCAGCAGTGAAGGTCACTGGGGGCGGGGGGCCCTAGAGACCCAGTACTTC. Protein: CASSEGHWGRGALETQYF.

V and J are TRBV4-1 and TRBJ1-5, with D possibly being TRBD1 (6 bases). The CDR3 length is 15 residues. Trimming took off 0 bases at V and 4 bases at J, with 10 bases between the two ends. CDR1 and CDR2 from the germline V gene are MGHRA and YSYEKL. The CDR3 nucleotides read TGCGCCAGCAGCCAAGACAGGGGCCCAAATCAGCCCCAGCATTTT. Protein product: CASSQDRGPNQPQHF.

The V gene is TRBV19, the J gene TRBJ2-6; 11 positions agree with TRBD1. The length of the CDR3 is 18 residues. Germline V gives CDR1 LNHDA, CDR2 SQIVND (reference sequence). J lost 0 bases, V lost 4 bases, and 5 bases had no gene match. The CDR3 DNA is TGTGCCAGTAGTACACTCGGGACAGGGGGCTCTGGGGCCAACGTCCTGACTTTC. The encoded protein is CASSTLGTGGSGANVLTF.

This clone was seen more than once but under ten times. The CDR3 DNA reads as TGTGCCAGCAGCTTAGGCAGGAACACTGAAGCTTTCTTT. Its translation is CASSLGRNTEAFF. The chain carries TRBV7-3 and TRBJ1-1, with D hard to call. CDR3 length: 13 amino acids. The V gene lost 2 bases and the J gene lost 1 base, with 5 bases spanning the gap. The germline V gene has CDR1 SGHTA and CDR2 FQGTGA.